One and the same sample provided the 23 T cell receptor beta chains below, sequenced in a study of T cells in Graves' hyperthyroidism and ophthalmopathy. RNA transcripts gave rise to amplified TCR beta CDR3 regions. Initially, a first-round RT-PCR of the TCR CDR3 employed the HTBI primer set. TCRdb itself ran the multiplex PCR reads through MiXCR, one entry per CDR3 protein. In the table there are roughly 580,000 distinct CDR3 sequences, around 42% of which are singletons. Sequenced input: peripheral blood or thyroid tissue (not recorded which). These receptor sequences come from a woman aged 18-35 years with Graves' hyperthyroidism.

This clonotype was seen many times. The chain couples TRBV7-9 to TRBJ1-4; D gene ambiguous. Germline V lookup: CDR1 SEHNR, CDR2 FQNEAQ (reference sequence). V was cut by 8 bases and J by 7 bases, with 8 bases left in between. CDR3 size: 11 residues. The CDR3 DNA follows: TGTGCCAGCCTGGAGGGTGAAAAACTGTTTTTT. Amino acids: CASLEGEKLFF.

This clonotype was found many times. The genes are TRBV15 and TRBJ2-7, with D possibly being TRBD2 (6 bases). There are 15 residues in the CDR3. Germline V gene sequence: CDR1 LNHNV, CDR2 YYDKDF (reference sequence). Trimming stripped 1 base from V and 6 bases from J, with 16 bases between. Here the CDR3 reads CATSRAGTQTPEQYF. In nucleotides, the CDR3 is TGTGCCACCAGCAGAGCCGGGACTCAAACCCCCGAGCAGTACTTC.

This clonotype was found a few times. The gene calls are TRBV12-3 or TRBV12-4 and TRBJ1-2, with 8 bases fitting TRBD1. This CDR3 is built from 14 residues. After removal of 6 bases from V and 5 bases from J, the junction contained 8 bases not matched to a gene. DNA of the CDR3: TGTGCCAGCAGACGGGACAGGCAAACATATGGCTACACCTTC. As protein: CASRRDRQTYGYTF.

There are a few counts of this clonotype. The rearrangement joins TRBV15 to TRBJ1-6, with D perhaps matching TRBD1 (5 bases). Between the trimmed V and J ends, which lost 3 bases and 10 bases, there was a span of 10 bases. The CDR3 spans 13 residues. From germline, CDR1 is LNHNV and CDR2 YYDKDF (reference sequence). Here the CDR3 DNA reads TGTGCCACCAGCAGTGGGGCAGGGTCACCCCTCCACTTT. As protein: CATSSGAGSPLHF. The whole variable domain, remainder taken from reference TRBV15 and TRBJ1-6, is DAMVIQNPRYQVTQFGKPVTLSCSQTLNHNVMYWYQQKSSQAPKLLFHYYDKDFNNEADTPDNFQSRRPNTSFCFLDIRSPGLGDTAMYLCATSSGAGSPLHFGNGTRLTVT.

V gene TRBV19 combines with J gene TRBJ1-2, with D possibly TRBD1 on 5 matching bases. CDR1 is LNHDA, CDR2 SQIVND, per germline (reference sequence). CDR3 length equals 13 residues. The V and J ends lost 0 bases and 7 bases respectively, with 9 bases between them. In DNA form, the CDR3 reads TGTGCCAGTAGTATAGAGGGGCCGGCTGGCTACACCTTC. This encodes CASSIEGPAGYTF.

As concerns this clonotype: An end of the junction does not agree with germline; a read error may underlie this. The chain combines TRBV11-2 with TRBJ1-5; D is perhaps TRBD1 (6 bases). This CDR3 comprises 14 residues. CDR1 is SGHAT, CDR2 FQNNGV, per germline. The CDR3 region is CASSLEGGSQSQHF. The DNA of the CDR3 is TGTGCCAGCAGCCTAGAAGGGGGGAGTCAGTCCCAGCATTTT.

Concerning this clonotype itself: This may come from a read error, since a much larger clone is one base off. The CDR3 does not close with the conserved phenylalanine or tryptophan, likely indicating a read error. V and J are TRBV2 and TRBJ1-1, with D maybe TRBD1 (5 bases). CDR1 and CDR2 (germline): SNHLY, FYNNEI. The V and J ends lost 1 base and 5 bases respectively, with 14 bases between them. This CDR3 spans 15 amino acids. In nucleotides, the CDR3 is TGTGCCAGCAGTGAAGGGGGGGGAGGGTGGACTGAAGCTTTCCTT. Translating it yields CASSEGGGGWTEAFL.

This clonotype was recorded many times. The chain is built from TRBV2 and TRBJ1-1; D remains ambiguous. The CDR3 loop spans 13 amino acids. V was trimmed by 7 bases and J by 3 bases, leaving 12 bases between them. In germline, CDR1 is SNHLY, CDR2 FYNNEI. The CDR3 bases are TGTGCCAGCACCCTCGTTACAGACACTGAAGCTTTCTTT. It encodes CASTLVTDTEAFF.

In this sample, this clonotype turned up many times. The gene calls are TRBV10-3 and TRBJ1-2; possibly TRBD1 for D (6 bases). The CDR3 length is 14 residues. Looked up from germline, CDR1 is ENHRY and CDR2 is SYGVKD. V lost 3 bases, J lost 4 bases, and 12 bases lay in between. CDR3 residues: CAISDVQGSYGYTF. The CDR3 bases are TGTGCCATCAGTGACGTACAGGGATCCTATGGCTACACCTTC.

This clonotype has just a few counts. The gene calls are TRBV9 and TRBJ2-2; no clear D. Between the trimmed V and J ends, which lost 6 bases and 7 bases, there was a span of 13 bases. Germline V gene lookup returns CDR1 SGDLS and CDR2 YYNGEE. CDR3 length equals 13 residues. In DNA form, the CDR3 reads TGTGCCAGCACCCCGAGATGGGTCGGGGAGCTGTTTTTT. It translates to CASTPRWVGELFF. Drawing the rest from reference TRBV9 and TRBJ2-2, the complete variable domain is DSGVTQTPKHLITATGQRVTLRCSPRSGDLSVYWYQQSLDQGLQFLIQYYNGEERAKGNILERFSAQQFPDLHSELNLSSLELGDSALYFCASTPRWVGELFFGEGSRLTVL.

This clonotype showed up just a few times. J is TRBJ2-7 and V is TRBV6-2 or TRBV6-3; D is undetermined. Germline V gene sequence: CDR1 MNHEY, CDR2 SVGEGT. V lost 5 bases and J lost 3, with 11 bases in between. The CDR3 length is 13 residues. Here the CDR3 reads CASSAGFIYEQYF. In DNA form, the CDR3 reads TGTGCCAGCAGTGCCGGGTTCATCTACGAGCAGTACTTC.

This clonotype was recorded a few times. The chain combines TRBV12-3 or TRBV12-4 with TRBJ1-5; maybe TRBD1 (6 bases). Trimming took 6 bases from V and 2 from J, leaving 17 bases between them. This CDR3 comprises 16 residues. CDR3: CASSPRGAGGNQPQHF. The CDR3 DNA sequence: TGTGCCAGCAGCCCTAGGGGGGCAGGGGGCAATCAGCCCCAGCATTTT.

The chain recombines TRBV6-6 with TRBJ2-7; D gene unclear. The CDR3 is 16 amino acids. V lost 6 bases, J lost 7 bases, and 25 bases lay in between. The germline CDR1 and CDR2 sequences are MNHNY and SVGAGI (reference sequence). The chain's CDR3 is CASSVDAGQVLFEQYF. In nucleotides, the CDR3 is TGTGCCAGCAGCGTAGACGCCGGGCAGGTTCTCTTTGAGCAGTACTTC.

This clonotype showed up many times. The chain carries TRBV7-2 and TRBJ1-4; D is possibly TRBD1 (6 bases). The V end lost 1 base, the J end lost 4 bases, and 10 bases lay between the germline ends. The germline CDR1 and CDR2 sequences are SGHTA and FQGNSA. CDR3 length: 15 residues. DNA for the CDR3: TGTGCCAGCAGCTTAGGGGGGCGACTTAATGAAAAACTGTTTTTT. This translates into CASSLGGRLNEKLFF. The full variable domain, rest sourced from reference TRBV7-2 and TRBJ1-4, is GAGVSQSPSNKVTEKGKDVELRCDPISGHTALYWYRQSLGQGLEFLIYFQGNSAPDKSGLPSDRFSAERTGGSVSTLTIQRTQQEDSAVYLCASSLGGRLNEKLFFGSGTQLSVL.

Written as DNA, the CDR3 is TGTGCCACCAGCAGAGATCAGGGGGCTGGCTACACCTTC. Protein sequence: CATSRDQGAGYTF. The V and J genes are TRBV15 and TRBJ1-2; 8 bases map to TRBD1. The CDR3 is 13 amino acids. Germline V gene data show CDR1 as LNHNV and CDR2 as YYDKDF (reference sequence). J lost 7 bases, V lost 0 bases, and 1 base had no gene match.

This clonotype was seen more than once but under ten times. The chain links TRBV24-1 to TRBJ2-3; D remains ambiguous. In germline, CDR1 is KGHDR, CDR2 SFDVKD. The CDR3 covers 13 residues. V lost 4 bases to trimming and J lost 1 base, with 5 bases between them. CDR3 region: CATSERGTDTQYF. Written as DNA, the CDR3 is TGTGCCACCAGTGAACGCGGCACAGATACGCAGTATTTT.

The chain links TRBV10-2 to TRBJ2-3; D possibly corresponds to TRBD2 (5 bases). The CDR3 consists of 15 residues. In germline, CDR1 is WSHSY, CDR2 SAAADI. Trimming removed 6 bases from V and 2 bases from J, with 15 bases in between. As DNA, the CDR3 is TGCGCCAGCAGCTCAAAGACTACCTACACAGATACGCAGTATTTT. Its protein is CASSSKTTYTDTQYF.

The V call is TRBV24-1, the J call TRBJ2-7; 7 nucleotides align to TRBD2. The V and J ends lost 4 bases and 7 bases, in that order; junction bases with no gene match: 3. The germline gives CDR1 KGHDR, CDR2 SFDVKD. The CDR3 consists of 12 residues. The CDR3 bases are TGTGCCACCAGTGACCAGGGAGGGGAGCAGTACTTC. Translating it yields CATSDQGGEQYF.

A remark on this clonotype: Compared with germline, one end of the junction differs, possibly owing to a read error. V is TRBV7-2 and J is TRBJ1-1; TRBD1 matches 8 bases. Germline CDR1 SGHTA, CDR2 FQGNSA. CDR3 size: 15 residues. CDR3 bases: TGCGCCAGCAGCCAGGGACAGGCTGAGTACACTGAAGCTTTCTTT. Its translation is CASSQGQAEYTEAFF.

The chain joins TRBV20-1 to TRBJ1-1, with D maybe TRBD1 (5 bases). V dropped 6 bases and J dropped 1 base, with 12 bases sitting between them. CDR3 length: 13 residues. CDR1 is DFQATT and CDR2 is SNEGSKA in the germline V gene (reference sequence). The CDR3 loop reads CSAVRGRNTEAFF. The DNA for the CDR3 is TGCAGTGCCGTACGGGGGAGGAACACTGAAGCTTTCTTT.

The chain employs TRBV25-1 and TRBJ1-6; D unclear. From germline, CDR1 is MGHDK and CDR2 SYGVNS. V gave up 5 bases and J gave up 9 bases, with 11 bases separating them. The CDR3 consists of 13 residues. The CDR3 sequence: CASSHARGSPLHF. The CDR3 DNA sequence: TGTGCCAGCAGTCATGCCCGGGGTTCACCCCTCCACTTT.

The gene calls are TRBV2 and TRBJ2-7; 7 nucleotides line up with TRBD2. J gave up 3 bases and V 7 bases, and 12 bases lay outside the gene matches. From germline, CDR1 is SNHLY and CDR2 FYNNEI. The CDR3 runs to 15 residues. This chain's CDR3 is CASTRRLAENYEQYF. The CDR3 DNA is TGTGCCAGCACCAGAAGACTAGCCGAGAACTACGAGCAGTACTTC.

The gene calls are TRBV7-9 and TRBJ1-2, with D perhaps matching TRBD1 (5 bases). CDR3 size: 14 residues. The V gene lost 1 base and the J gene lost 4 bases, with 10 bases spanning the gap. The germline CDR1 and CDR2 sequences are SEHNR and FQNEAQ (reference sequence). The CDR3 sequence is CASSLEGTLYGYTF. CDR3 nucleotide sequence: TGTGCCAGCAGCTTAGAAGGGACCCTCTATGGCTACACCTTC.